A selection of T cell receptor beta chains follows, all from one sample in a study of early T cells in non-severe SARS-CoV-2 infection. TCRdb fed the 5' RACE reads into MiXCR, producing one record per CDR3 protein. The profile covers fewer than 65,000 distinct CDR3 sequences, with almost 9.5% appearing a single time and 15% taken by the ten largest. The sample consisted of whole blood. These receptor sequences come from an adult who was a healthcare worker with PCR-confirmed SARS-CoV-2 infection or an uninfected control (not recorded which). Both conserved end residues are part of each CDR3. The order of the fields is V gene, clone size, D gene, J gene, CDR3 protein, CDR3 DNA. The D gene is left open where the match is weak. The size of a clone is reported for some rows only, either as once, few or many, or as a class for expanded clones.

TRBV6-5,many,TRBD1,TRBJ1-1,CASRLKGARGTEAFF,TGTGCCAGCAGATTAAAGGGGGCGCGGGGCACTGAAGCTTTCTTT
TRBV6-5,many,-,TRBJ2-7,CASRGAYEQYF,TGTGCCAGCAGGGGGGCCTACGAGCAGTACTTC
TRBV12-3/TRBV12-4,medium-sized,TRBD2,TRBJ2-3,CASSPRGGRGTDTQYF,TGTGCCAGCAGTCCCCGCGGCGGGAGGGGCACAGATACGCAGTATTTT
TRBV7-9,-,-,TRBJ2-3,CASSSAPGDTQYF,TGTGCCAGCAGCTCGGCCCCGGGGGATACGCAGTATTTT
TRBV28,-,-,TRBJ1-6,CASSPGAHPLHF,TGTGCCAGCAGTCCCGGGGCCCATCCCCTCCACTTT
TRBV9,few,TRBD1,TRBJ1-6,CASSGTGSSSPLHF,TGTGCCAGCAGCGGGACAGGATCTAGCTCACCCCTCCACTTT
TRBV29-1,many,TRBD1,TRBJ1-2,CSVEARQGTIGYTF,TGCAGCGTTGAAGCCCGACAGGGGACTATCGGCTACACCTTC
TRBV7-6,many,-,TRBJ1-6,CASSLGGGARNSPLHF,TGTGCCAGCAGCTTAGGCGGGGGGGCGAGGAATTCACCCCTCCACTTT
TRBV28,-,-,TRBJ1-1,CASSLPIKAGYTEAFF,TGTGCCAGCAGTTTACCGATCAAGGCAGGGTACACTGAAGCTTTCTTT
TRBV7-9,-,-,TRBJ1-1,CASRPTTENTEAFF,TGTGCCAGCAGACCCACGACAGAGAACACTGAAGCTTTCTTT
TRBV25-1,few,TRBD1,TRBJ2-4,CASSDTGALGAKNIQYF,TGTGCCAGCAGCGACACAGGGGCCCTTGGGGCCAAAAACATTCAGTACTTC
TRBV6-1,many,-,TRBJ2-5,CASRMEAEPQETQYF,TGTGCCAGCAGGATGGAAGCGGAGCCCCAAGAGACCCAGTACTTC
TRBV11-2,-,-,TRBJ2-7,CASSLVTTTLEQYF,TGTGCCAGCAGCTTAGTAACTACCACACTCGAGCAGTACTTC
TRBV24-1,many,-,TRBJ2-1,CATTDNYNEQFF,TGTGCCACCACGGACAATTACAATGAGCAGTTCTTC
TRBV7-3,few,-,TRBJ2-2,CASSFAWGTGELFF,TGTGCCAGCAGTTTTGCCTGGGGGACCGGGGAGCTGTTTTTT
TRBV3-1,many,TRBD1,TRBJ2-5,CASSQGHRGETQYF,TGTGCCAGCAGCCAAGGTCACAGGGGAGAGACCCAGTACTTC
TRBV28,-,TRBD2,TRBJ2-7,CASRSGTSSYEQYF,TGTGCCAGCAGATCCGGGACTAGCTCCTACGAGCAGTACTTC
TRBV6-4,many,TRBD2,TRBJ2-1,CASSELAGGYNEQFF,TGTGCCAGCAGTGAACTAGCGGGAGGGTACAATGAGCAGTTCTTC
TRBV12-3/TRBV12-4,many,TRBD2,TRBJ2-4,CASSSRTSGIAKNIQYF,TGTGCCAGCAGTTCCCGGACTAGCGGGATAGCCAAAAACATTCAGTACTTC
TRBV28,few,-,TRBJ1-4,CASISGGGNEKLFF,TGTGCCAGCATCTCCGGGGGCGGTAATGAAAAACTGTTTTTT
TRBV2,-,-,TRBJ1-5,CASSDGGNQPQHF,TGTGCCAGCAGTGACGGAGGGAATCAGCCCCAGCATTTT
TRBV29-1,many,-,TRBJ1-2,CSVAPGPGYGYTF,TGCAGCGTTGCCCCGGGACCGGGCTATGGCTACACCTTC
TRBV12-3/TRBV12-4,few,-,TRBJ1-1,CASSEREVTEAFF,TGTGCCAGCAGTGAAAGGGAGGTCACTGAAGCTTTCTTT
TRBV29-1,few,-,TRBJ1-2,CSVEGFNYGYTF,TGCAGCGTTGAGGGTTTTAACTATGGCTACACCTTC